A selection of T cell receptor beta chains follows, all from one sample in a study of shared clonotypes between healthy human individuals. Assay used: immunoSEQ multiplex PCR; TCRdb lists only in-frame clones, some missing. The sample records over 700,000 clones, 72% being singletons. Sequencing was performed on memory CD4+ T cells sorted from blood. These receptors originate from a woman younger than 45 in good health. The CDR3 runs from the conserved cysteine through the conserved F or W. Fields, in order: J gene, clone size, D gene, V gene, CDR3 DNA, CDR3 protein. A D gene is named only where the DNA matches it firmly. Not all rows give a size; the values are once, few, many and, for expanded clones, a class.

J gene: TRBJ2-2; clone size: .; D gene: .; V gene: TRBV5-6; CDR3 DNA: TGTGCCAGCAGCTTGATTTCCGGGGAGCTGTTTTTT; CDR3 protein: CASSLISGELFF
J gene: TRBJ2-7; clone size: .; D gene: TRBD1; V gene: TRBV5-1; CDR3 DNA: TGCGCCAGCAGCCCCCCCGAGGGACAGGTATTCGAGCAGTACTTC; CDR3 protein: CASSPPEGQVFEQYF
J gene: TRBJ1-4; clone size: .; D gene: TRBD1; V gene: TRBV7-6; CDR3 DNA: TGTGCCAGCAGCCTAAACAGGGGATCTAATGAAAAACTGTTTTTT; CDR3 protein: CASSLNRGSNEKLFF
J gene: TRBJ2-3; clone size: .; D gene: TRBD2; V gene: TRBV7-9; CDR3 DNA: TGTGCCAGCAGCTTAGCGACTAGCGGACATACGCAGTATTTT; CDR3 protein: CASSLATSGHTQYF
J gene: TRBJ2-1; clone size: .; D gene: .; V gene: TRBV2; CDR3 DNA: TGTGCCAGCAGCTCCTCATCGGCTGGATCCGGGGGCAATGAGCAGTTCTTC; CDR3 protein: CASSSSSAGSGGNEQFF
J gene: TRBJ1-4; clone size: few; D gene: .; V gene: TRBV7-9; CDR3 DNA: TGTGCCAGCAGCCGTGACGCAACTAATGAAAAACTGTTTTTT; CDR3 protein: CASSRDATNEKLFF
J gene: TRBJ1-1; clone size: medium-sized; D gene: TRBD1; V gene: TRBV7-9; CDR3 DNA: TGTGCCAGCAGCCGGGCTGACAGGGGAGCTTTCTTT; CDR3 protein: CASSRADRGAFF
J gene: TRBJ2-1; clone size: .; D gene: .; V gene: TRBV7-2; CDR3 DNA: TGTGCCAGCAGCTTATACAGGGGAGGGTACAATGAGCAGTTCTTC; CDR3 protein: CASSLYRGGYNEQFF
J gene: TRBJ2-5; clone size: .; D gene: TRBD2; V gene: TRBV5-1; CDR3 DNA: TGCGCCAGCAGCACCGCCACGGGGGGGGAGACCCAGTACTTC; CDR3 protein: CASSTATGGETQYF
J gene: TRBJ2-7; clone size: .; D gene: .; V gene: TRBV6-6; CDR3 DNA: TGTGCCAGCAGTCGTGGACGTACCTACGAGCAGTACTTC; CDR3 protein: CASSRGRTYEQYF
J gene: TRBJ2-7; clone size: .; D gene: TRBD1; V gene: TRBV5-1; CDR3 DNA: TGCGCCAGCAGCTTGGGACAGGGGGGAACCTACGAGCAGTACTTC; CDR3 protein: CASSLGQGGTYEQYF
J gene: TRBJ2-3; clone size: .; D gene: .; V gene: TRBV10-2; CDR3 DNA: TGCGCCAGCAGAGGGGACCTCTACACAGATACGCAGTATTTT; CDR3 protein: CASRGDLYTDTQYF
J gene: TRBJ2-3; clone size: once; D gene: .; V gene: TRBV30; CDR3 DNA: TGTGCCTGGAGGAGCGGTCCTTACGGGGATACGCAGTATTTT; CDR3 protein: CAWRSGPYGDTQYF
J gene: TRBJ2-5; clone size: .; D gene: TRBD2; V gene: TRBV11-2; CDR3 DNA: TGTGCCAGCAGCTTGAGAACGGGAGGGAGGGAGACCCAGTACTTC; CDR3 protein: CASSLRTGGRETQYF
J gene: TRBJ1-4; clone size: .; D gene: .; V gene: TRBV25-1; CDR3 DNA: TGTGCCAGCAGTGGATACAGGAGACACAATGAAAAACTGTTTTTT; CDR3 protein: CASSGYRRHNEKLFF
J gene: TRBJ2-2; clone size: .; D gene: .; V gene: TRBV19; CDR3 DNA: TGTGCCAGTAGTATGTGGTCGGGCACCGGGGAGCTGTTTTTT; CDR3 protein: CASSMWSGTGELFF
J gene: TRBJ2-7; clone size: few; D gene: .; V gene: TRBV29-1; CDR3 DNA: TGCAGCGTTATTGGGCGGGGAGTGAAGCAGTACTTC; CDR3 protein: CSVIGRGVKQYF
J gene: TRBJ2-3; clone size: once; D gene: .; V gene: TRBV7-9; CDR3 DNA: TGTGCCAGCAGCTTAGGGGACTCTGGCACAGATACGCAGTATTTT; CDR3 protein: CASSLGDSGTDTQYF
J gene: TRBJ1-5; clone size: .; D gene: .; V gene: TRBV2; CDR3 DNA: TGTGCCAGCAGTGAGACAGCCTCTGGGCCCCAGCATTTT; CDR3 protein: CASSETASGPQHF
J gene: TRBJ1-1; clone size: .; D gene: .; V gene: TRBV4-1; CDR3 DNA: TGCGCCAGCAGCCAGATGAGACCGTACATGAACACTGAAGCTTTCTTT; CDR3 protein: CASSQMRPYMNTEAFF
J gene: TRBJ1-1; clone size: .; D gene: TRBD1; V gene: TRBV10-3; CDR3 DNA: TGTGCCATCAGGGAAGCCGGGACAGAGGCTTTCTTT; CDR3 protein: CAIREAGTEAFF
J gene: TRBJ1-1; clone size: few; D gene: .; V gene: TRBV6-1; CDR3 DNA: TGTGCCAGCAGTTCTGGGGGGGCCCAGAACACTGAAGCTTTCTTT; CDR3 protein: CASSSGGAQNTEAFF
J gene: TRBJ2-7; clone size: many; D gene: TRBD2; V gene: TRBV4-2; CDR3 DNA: TGTGCCAGCAGCCAAGTAGGAGGCGGGAGGGCTTTAGAGCAGTACTTC; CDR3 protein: CASSQVGGGRALEQYF
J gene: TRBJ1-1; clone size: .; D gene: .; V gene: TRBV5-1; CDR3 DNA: TGCGCCAGCAGCCCGATATCTACAGGGTCGAACACTGAAGCTTTCTTT; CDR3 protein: CASSPISTGSNTEAFF